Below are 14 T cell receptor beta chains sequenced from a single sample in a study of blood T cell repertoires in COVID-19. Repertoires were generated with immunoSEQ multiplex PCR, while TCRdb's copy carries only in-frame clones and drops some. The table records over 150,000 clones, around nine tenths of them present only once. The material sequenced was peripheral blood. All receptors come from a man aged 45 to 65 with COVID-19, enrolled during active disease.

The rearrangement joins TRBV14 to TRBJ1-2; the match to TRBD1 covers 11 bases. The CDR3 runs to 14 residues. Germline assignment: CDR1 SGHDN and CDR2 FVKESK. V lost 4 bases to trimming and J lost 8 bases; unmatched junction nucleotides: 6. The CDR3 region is CASSLRTGGEGYTF. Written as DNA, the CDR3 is TGTGCCAGCAGCCTTCGGACAGGGGGCGAAGGCTACACCTTC.

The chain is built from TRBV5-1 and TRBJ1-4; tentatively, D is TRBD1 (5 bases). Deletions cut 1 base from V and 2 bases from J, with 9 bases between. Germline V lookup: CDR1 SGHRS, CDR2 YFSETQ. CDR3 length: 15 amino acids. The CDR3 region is CASSLLGVTNEKLFF. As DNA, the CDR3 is TGCGCCAGCAGCTTGTTAGGGGTGACTAATGAAAAACTGTTTTTT.

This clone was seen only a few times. The CDR3: CASSPIRTPGEPQHF. CDR3 DNA: TGTGCCAGCTCACCGATCAGGACACCTGGGGAGCCCCAGCATTTT. The genes are TRBV18 and TRBJ1-5, with D perhaps matching TRBD1 (5 bases). Trimming stripped 3 bases from V and 8 bases from J, with 17 bases between. The germline V gene has CDR1 KGHSH and CDR2 LQKENI. The CDR3 length is 15 residues.

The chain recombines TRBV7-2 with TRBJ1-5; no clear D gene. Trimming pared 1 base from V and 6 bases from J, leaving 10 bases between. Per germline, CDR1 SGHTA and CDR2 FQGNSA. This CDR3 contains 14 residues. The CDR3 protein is CASSLGASGQPQHF. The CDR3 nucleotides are TGTGCCAGCAGCTTAGGGGCCTCCGGTCAGCCCCAGCATTTT.

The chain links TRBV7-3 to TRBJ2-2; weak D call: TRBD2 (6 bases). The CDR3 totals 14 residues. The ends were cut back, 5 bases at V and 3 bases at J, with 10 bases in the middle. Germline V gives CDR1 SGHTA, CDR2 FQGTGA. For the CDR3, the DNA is TGTGCCAGCAGCCCGGCGGGGTACACCGGGGAGCTGTTTTTT. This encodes CASSPAGYTGELFF.

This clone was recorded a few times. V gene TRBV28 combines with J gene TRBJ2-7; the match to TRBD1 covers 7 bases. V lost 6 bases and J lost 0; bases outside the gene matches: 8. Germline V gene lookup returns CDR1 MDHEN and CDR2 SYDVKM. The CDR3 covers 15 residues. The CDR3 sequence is CASRARQGSSYEQYF. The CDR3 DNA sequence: TGTGCCAGCAGGGCCCGACAGGGAAGCTCCTACGAGCAGTACTTC.

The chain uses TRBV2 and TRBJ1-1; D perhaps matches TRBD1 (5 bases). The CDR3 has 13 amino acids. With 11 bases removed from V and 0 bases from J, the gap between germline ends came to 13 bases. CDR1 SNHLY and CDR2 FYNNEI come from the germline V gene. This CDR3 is CAGGTDMNTEAFF. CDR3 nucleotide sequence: TGTGCCGGGGGGACTGACATGAACACTGAAGCTTTCTTT.

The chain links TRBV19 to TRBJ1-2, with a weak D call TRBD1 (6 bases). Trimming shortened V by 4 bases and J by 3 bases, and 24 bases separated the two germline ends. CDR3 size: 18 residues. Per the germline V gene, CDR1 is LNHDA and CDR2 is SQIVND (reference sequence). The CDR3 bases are TGTGCCAGTAGTACTATAAGGGGAACCGGGACAAGAGACTATGGCTACACCTTC. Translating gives CASSTIRGTGTRDYGYTF.

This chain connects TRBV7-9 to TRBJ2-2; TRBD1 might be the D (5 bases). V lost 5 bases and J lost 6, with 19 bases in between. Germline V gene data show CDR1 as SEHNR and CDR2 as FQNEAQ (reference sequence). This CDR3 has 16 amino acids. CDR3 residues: CASSPQGPLGAGELFF. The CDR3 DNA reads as TGTGCCAGCAGCCCCCAGGGCCCCCTTGGGGCCGGGGAGCTGTTTTTT.

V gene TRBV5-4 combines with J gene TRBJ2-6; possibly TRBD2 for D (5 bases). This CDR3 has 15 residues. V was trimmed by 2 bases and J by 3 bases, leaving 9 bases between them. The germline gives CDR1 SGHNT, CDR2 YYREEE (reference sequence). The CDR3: CASSFGVSGANVLTF. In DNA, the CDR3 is TGTGCCAGCAGCTTCGGGGTGAGTGGGGCCAACGTCCTGACTTTC.

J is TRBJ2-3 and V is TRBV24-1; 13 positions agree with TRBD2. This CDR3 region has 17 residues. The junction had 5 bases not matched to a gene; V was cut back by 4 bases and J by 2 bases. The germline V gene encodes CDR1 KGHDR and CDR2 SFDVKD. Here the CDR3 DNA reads TGTGCCACCAGTGACACTAGCGGGGGGGAGTTCACAGATACGCAGTATTTT. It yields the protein CATSDTSGGEFTDTQYF.

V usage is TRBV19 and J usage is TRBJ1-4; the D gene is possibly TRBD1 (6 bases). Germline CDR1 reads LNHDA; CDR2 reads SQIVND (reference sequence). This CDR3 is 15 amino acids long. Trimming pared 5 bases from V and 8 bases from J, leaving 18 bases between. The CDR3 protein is CASSSPNRADEKLFF. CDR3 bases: TGTGCCAGTAGTTCCCCCAACAGGGCAGACGAAAAACTGTTTTTT. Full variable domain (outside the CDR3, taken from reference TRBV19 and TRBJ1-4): DGGITQSPKYLFRKEGQNVTLSCEQNLNHDAMYWYRQDPGQGLRLIYYSQIVNDFQKGDIAEGYSVSREKKESFPLTVTSAQKNPTAFYLCASSSPNRADEKLFFGSGTQLSVL.

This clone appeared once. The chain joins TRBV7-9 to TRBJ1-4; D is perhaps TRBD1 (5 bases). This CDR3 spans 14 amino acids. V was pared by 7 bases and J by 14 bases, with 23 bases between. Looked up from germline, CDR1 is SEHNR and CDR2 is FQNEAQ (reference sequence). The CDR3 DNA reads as TGTGCCAGCACCGGTCAGGGACTGGAAGCCGGGCTGTTTTTT. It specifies CASTGQGLEAGLFF.

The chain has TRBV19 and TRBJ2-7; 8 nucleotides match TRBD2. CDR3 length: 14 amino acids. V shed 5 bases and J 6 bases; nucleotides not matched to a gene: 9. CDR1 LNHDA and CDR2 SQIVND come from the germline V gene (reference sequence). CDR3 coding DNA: TGTGCCAGTAGTGAGACGGGAGGGCTCTTCGAGCAGTACTTC. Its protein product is CASSETGGLFEQYF. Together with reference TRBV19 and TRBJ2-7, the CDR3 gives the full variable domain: DGGITQSPKYLFRKEGQNVTLSCEQNLNHDAMYWYRQDPGQGLRLIYYSQIVNDFQKGDIAEGYSVSREKKESFPLTVTSAQKNPTAFYLCASSETGGLFEQYFGPGTRLTVT.